This T cell receptor (beta chain) was profiled in a study of blood T cell repertoires in COVID-19. For the study at large: Sources were T cells, B-cell-depleted T cells, or PBMCs; the material itself was cDNA or gDNA.

Trimming cost V 6 bases and J 1 base, with 12 bases left between them. The CDR3 runs to 15 residues. The germline gives CDR1 MDHEN, CDR2 SYDVKM. As handled by the study authors: Scientists estimated how many nucleated cells there were by amplifying reference gene primers. Assay used: immunoSEQ multiplex PCR; TCRdb lists only in-frame clones, some missing. That table gives V, J and clone size, and the DNA gave D and trimming. The sample has around 97,000 clones, 70% to 90% seen once. The rearrangement joins TRBV28 to TRBJ2-2, with D maybe TRBD1 (6 bases). The origin of this receptor is a human donor in a cohort sampled during active COVID-19. Input material: peripheral blood. The CDR3 region has the DNA TGTGCCAGCAGCCTCCCGACAGGGAACACCGGGGAGCTGTTTTTT. It yields the protein CASSLPTGNTGELFF.